The clone carrying this T cell receptor beta chain was recorded once. This sample stems from a study of blood T cell repertoires in COVID-19. On the study more broadly: Specimens from acute and convalescent COVID-19 originated in the United States, Italy and Spain. From T cells, B-cell-depleted T cells, or PBMCs came the material, which was cDNA or gDNA.

There are 16 residues in the CDR3. The germline V gene has CDR1 LGHDT and CDR2 YNNKEL (reference sequence). V trimming: 4 bases; J trimming: 7 bases; junction bases outside the gene matches: 8. In the original analysis: Estimation of nucleated cell counts was performed using reference gene primer amplification. The repertoire was sequenced with immunoSEQ multiplex PCR; TCRdb's copy has only in-frame clones and lacks some. The D gene and trimming were derived from the DNA, and the V and J assignments and clone size from that table. The sample has 70,000 or so clones, about 92% seen once. The sample was peripheral blood. This clonotype was obtained from a middle-aged man with acute or convalescent COVID-19. This chain joins TRBV3-1 (or the pseudogene TRBV3-2) and TRBJ2-1; TRBD2 agrees at 12 bases. The CDR3 loop reads CASSLLSSGGGNEQFF. DNA for the CDR3: TGTGCCAGCAGCCTTCTTTCTAGCGGGGGGGGTAATGAGCAGTTCTTC.